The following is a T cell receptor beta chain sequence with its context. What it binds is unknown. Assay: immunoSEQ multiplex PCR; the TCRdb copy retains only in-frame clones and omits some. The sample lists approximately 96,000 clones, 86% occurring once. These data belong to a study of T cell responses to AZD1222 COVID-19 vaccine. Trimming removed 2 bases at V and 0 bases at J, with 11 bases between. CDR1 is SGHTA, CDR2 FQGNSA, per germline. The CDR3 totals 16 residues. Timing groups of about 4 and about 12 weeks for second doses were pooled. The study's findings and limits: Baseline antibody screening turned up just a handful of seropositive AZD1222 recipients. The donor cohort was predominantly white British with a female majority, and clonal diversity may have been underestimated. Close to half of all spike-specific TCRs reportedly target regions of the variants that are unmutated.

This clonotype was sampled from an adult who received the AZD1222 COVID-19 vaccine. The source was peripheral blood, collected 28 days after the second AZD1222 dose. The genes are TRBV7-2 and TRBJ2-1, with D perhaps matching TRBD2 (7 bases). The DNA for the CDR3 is TGTGCCAGCAGCTTACGCCGGGGGGCCTCCTACAATGAGCAGTTCTTC. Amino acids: CASSLRRGASYNEQFF.